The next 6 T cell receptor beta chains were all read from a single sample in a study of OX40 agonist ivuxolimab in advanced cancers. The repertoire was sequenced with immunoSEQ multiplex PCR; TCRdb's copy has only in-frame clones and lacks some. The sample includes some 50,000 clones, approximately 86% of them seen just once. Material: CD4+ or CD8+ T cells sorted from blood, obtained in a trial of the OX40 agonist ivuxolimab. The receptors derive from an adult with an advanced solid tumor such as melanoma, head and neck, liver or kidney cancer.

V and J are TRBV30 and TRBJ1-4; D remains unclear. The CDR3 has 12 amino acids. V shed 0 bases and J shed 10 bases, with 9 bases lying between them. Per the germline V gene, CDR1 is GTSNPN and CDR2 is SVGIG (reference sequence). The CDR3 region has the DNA TGTGCCTGGAGTGTAACGGCTCCAAAACTGTTTTTT. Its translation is CAWSVTAPKLFF.

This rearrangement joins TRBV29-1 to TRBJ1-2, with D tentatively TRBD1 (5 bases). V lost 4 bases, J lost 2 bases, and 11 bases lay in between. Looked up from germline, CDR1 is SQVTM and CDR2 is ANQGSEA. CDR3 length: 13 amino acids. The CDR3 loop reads CSVGFGANYGYTF. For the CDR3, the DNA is TGCAGCGTTGGTTTCGGGGCGAACTATGGCTACACCTTC.

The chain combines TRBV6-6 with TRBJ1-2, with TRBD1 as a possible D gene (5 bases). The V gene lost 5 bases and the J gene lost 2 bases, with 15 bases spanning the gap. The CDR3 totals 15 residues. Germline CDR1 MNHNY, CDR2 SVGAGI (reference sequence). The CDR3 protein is CASSPTGTLNYGYTF. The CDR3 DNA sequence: TGTGCCAGCAGTCCAACCGGGACTTTGAACTATGGCTACACCTTC.

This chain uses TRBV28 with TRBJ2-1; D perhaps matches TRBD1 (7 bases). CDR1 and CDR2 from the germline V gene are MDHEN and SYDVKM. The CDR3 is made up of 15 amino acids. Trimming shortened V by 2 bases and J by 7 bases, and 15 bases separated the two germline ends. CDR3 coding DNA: TGTGCCAGCAGTTTACTACAGGGGACTGGGAATGAGCAGTTCTTC. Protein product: CASSLLQGTGNEQFF.

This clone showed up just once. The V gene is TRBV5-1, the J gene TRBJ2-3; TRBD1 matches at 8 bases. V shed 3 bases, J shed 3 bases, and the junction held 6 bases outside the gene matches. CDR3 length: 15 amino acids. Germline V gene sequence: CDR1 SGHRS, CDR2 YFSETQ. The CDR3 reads CASSSHRQGTDTQYF. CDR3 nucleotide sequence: TGCGCCAGCAGCTCACACAGACAGGGGACAGATACGCAGTATTTT.

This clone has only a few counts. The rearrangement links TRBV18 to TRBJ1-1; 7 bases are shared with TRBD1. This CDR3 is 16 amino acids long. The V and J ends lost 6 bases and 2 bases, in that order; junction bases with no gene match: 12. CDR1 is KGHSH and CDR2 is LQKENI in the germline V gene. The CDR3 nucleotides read TGTGCCAGCTCTAGCAGGGGGAGAGACGTAAACACTGAAGCTTTCTTT. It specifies CASSSRGRDVNTEAFF.